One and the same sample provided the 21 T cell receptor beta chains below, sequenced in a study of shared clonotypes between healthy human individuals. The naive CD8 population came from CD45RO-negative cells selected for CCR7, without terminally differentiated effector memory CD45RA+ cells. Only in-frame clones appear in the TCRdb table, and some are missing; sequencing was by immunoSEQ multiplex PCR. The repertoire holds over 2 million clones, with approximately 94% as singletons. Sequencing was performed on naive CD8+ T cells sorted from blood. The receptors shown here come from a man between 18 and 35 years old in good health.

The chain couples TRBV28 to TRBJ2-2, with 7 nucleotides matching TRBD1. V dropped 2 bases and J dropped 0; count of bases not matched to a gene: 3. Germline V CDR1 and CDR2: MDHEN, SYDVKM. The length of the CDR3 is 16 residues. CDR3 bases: TGTGCCAGCAGTTTAGCCGGGACAGCGAACACCGGGGAGCTGTTTTTT. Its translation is CASSLAGTANTGELFF.

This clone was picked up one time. CDR3 sequence (DNA): TGCGCCAGCAGCCGCCAGCAAGACTCCTACAATGAGCAGTTCTTC. Protein: CASSRQQDSYNEQFF. V gene TRBV4-3 combines with J gene TRBJ2-1; no clear D. V lost 4 bases and J 0 bases, leaving 10 bases between the germline ends. The germline CDR1 and CDR2 sequences are LGHNA and YSLEER. The CDR3 is made up of 15 amino acids.

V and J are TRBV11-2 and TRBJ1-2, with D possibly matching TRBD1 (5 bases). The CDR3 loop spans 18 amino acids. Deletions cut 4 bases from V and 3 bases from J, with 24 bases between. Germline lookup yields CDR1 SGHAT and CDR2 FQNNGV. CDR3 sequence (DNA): TGTGCCAGCAGCTCCTCATCCCATTCGACAGCCTGGCACTATGGCTACACCTTC. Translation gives CASSSSSHSTAWHYGYTF.

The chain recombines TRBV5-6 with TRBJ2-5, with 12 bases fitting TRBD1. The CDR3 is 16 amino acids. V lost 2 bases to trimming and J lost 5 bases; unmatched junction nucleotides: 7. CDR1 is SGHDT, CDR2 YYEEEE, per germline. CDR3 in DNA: TGTGCCAGCAGCTTCTCCGGGACAGGGGGCGAGGAGACCCAGTACTTC. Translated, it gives CASSFSGTGGEETQYF.

CDR3 amino acids: CASSLESQGDTQYF. CDR3 in DNA: TGTGCCAGCAGCTTAGAAAGTCAGGGAGATACGCAGTATTTT. J is TRBJ2-3 and V is TRBV11-2; TRBD1 is a possible D gene (5 bases). Germline V CDR1 and CDR2: SGHAT, FQNNGV. Trimming cost V 0 bases and J 5 bases, with 9 bases left between them. CDR3 length equals 14 residues.

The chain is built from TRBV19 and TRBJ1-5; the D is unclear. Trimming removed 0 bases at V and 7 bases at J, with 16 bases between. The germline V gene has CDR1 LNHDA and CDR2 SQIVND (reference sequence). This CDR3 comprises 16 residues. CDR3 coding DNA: TGTGCCAGTAGTATAGACGTAGACGTCGACCAGCAGCCCCAGCATTTT. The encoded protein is CASSIDVDVDQQPQHF.

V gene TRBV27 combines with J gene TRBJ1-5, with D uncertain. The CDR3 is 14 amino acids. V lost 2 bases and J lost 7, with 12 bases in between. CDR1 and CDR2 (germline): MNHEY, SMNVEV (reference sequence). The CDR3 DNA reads TGTGCCAGCAGTTTAGGGGTCGGAGTCCAGCCCCAGCATTTT. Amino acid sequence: CASSLGVGVQPQHF.

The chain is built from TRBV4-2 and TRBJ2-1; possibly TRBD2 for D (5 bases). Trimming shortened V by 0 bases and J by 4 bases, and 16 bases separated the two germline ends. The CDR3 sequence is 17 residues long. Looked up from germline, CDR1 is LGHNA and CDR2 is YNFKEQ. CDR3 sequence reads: CASSQDPQDGEYNEQFF. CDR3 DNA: TGTGCCAGCAGCCAAGATCCCCAGGACGGGGAATACAATGAGCAGTTCTTC.

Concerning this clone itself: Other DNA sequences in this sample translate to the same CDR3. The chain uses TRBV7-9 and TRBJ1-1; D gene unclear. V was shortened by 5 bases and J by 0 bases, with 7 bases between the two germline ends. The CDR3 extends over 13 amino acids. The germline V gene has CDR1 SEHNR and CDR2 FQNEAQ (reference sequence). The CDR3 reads CASSPPMNTEAFF. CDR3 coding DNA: TGTGCCAGCAGCCCACCTATGAACACTGAAGCTTTCTTT.

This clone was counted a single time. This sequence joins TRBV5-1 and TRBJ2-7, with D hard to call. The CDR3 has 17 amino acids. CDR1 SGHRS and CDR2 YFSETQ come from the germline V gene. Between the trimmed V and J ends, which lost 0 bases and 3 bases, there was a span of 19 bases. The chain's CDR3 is CASSLAGRLEFSYEQYF. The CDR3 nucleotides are TGCGCCAGCAGCTTGGCAGGCAGGTTAGAGTTCAGCTACGAGCAGTACTTC.

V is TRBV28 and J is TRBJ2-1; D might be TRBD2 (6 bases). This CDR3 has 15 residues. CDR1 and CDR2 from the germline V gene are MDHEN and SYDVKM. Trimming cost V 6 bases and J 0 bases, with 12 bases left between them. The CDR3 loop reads CASSTGTFSYNEQFF. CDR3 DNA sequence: TGTGCCAGCAGCACCGGGACTTTCTCCTACAATGAGCAGTTCTTC.

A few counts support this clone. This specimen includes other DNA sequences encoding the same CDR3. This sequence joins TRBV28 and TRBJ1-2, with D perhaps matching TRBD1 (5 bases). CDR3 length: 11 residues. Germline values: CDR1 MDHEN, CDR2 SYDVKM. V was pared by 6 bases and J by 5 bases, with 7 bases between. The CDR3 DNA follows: TGTGCCAGCAGCCCAGGGTATGGCTACACCTTC. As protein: CASSPGYGYTF.

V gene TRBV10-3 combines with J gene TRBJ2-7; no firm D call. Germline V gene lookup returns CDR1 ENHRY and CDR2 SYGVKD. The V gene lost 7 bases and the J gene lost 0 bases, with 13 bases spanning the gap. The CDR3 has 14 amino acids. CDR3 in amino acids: CAITQQHSSYEQYF. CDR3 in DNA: TGTGCCATCACTCAGCAGCACTCCTCCTACGAGCAGTACTTC.

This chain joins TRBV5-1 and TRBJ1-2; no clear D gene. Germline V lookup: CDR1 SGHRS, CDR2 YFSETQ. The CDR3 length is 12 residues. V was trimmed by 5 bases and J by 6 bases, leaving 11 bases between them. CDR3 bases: TGCGCCAGCAGACCGTGGAACAATGGCTACACCTTC. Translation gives CASRPWNNGYTF.

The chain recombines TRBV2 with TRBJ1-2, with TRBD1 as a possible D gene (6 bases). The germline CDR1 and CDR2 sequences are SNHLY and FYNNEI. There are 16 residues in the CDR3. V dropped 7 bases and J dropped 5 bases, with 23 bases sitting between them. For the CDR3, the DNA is TGTGCCAGCAACCACGGGGGCGCCTCGGGGCTATATGGCTACACCTTC. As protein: CASNHGGASGLYGYTF.

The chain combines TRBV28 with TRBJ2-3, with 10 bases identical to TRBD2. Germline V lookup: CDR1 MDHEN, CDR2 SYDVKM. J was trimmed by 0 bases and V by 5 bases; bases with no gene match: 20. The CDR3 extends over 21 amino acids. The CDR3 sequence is CASSLPMYSGGAYLSTDTQYF. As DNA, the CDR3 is TGTGCCAGCAGTCTCCCTATGTACAGCGGGGGGGCCTACCTTAGCACAGATACGCAGTATTTT. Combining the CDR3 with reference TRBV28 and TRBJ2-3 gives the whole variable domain DVKVTQSSRYLVKRTGEKVFLECVQDMDHENMFWYRQDPGLGLRLIYFSYDVKMKEKGDIPEGYSVSREKKERFSLILESASTNQTSMYLCASSLPMYSGGAYLSTDTQYFGPGTRLTVL.

The CDR3 region has the DNA TGTGCCAGCAGTTACTCGGGACAGACCTACGAGCAGTACTTC. Its translation is CASSYSGQTYEQYF. The rearrangement uses TRBV27 and TRBJ2-7, with 7 nucleotides matching TRBD1. With V trimmed by 4 bases and J by 2 bases, 5 bases remained unmatched. The CDR3 contains 14 residues. CDR1 MNHEY and CDR2 SMNVEV come from the germline V gene (reference sequence).

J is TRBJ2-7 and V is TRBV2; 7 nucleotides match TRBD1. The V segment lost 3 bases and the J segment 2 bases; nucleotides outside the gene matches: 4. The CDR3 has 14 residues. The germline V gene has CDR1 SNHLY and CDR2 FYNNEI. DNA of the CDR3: TGTGCCAGCAGTGATAATCAGGGGGCCTACGAGCAGTACTTC. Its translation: CASSDNQGAYEQYF.

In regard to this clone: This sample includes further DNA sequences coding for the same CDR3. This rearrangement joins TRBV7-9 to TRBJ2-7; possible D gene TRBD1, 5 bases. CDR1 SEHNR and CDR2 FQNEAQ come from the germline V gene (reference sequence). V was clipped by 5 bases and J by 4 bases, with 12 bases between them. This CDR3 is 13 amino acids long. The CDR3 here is CASSRPGAYEQYF. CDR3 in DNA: TGTGCCAGCAGCCGCCCTGGGGCGTACGAGCAGTACTTC.

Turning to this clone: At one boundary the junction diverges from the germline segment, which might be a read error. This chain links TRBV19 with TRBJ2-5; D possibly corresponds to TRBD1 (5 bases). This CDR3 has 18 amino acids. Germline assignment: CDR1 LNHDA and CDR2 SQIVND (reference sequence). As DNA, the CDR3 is TGTGCCAGTAGTATAACCCTCGACAGCCCCGATCCAAGAGAGGCCCAGTACTTC. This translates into CASSITLDSPDPREAQYF. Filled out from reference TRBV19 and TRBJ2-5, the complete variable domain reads DGGITQSPKYLFRKEGQNVTLSCEQNLNHDAMYWYRQDPGQGLRLIYYSQIVNDFQKGDIAEGYSVSREKKESFPLTVTSAQKNPTAFYLCASSITLDSPDPREAQYFGPGTRLLVL.

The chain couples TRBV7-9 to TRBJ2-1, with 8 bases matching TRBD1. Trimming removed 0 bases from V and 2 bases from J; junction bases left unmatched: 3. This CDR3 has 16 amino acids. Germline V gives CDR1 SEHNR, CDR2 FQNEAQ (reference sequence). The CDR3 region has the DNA TGTGCCAGCAGCTTAGCCCAGACAGGGGCCTACAATGAGCAGTTCTTC. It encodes CASSLAQTGAYNEQFF.